This T cell receptor beta chain appears in the sequencing data of a study of patients and donors after allogeneic stem cell transplantation. One entry per CDR3 protein, called by TCRdb with MiXCR from the RT-PCR reads. The sample has about 960,000 distinct CDR3 sequences; more than 15% are singletons. Germline assignment: CDR1 ENHRY and CDR2 SYGVKD. The CDR3 is 16 residues long. The J segment lost 10 bases and the V segment lost 4 bases, leaving 11 bases of the junction unmatched. This clonotype was counted a few times. The TCR was taken from a human donor who was either an allogeneic HSCT recipient or a stem cell or donor lymphocyte infusion donor (not recorded which). It is not recorded whose cells these are; they may come from a transplant donor. The rearrangement uses TRBV10-3 and TRBJ1-6; 9 nucleotides agree with TRBD1. Sequencing used blood, either unsorted or a sorted T cell fraction (not recorded which). CDR3 amino acids: CAISGTGGRRQSPLHF. CDR3 sequence (DNA): TGTGCCATCAGTGGAACAGGGGGCCGCCGACAGTCACCCCTCCACTTT.